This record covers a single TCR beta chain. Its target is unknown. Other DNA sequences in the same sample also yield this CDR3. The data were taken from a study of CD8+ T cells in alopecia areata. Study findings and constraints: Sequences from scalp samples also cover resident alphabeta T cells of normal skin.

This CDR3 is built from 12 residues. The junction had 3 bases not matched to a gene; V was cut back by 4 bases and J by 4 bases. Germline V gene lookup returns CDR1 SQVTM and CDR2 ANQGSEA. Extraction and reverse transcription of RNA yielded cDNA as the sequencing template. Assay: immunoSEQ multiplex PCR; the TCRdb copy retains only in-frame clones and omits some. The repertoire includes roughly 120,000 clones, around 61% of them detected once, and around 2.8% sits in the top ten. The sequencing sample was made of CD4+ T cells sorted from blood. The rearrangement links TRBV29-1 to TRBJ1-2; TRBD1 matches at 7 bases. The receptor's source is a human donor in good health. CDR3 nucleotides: TGCAGCGTTGTTGACAGGGCCTATGGCTACACCTTC. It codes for CSVVDRAYGYTF.